The present TCR beta chain was sequenced within a study of tumor and adjacent non-tumor tissue in lung cancer. Looked up from germline, CDR1 is MGHRA and CDR2 is YSYEKL. The CDR3 extends over 14 amino acids. Trimming took off 4 bases at V and 4 bases at J, with 13 bases between the two ends. TCRbeta libraries were built with three rounds of nested PCR, modified from ARM-PCR. Each CDR3 protein is one row after TCRdb ran MiXCR on the multiplex PCR reads. Of 75,000 to 95,000 distinct CDR3 sequences in the sample, approximately 70% were seen once. Concerning this clonotype: This likely comes from a read error, as the CDR3 has no conserved phenylalanine or tryptophan at its end.

This sample's RNA came from whole unsorted tissue. The chain uses TRBV4-1 and TRBJ2-5; D not resolved. This sequence was found in a man in his fifties or sixties with non-small cell lung cancer. Sequenced sample: lung tumor tissue. The CDR3 here is CASSPQMITETQYL. In nucleotides, the CDR3 is TGCGCCAGCAGCCCCCAAATGATCACAGAGACCCAGTACCTC.